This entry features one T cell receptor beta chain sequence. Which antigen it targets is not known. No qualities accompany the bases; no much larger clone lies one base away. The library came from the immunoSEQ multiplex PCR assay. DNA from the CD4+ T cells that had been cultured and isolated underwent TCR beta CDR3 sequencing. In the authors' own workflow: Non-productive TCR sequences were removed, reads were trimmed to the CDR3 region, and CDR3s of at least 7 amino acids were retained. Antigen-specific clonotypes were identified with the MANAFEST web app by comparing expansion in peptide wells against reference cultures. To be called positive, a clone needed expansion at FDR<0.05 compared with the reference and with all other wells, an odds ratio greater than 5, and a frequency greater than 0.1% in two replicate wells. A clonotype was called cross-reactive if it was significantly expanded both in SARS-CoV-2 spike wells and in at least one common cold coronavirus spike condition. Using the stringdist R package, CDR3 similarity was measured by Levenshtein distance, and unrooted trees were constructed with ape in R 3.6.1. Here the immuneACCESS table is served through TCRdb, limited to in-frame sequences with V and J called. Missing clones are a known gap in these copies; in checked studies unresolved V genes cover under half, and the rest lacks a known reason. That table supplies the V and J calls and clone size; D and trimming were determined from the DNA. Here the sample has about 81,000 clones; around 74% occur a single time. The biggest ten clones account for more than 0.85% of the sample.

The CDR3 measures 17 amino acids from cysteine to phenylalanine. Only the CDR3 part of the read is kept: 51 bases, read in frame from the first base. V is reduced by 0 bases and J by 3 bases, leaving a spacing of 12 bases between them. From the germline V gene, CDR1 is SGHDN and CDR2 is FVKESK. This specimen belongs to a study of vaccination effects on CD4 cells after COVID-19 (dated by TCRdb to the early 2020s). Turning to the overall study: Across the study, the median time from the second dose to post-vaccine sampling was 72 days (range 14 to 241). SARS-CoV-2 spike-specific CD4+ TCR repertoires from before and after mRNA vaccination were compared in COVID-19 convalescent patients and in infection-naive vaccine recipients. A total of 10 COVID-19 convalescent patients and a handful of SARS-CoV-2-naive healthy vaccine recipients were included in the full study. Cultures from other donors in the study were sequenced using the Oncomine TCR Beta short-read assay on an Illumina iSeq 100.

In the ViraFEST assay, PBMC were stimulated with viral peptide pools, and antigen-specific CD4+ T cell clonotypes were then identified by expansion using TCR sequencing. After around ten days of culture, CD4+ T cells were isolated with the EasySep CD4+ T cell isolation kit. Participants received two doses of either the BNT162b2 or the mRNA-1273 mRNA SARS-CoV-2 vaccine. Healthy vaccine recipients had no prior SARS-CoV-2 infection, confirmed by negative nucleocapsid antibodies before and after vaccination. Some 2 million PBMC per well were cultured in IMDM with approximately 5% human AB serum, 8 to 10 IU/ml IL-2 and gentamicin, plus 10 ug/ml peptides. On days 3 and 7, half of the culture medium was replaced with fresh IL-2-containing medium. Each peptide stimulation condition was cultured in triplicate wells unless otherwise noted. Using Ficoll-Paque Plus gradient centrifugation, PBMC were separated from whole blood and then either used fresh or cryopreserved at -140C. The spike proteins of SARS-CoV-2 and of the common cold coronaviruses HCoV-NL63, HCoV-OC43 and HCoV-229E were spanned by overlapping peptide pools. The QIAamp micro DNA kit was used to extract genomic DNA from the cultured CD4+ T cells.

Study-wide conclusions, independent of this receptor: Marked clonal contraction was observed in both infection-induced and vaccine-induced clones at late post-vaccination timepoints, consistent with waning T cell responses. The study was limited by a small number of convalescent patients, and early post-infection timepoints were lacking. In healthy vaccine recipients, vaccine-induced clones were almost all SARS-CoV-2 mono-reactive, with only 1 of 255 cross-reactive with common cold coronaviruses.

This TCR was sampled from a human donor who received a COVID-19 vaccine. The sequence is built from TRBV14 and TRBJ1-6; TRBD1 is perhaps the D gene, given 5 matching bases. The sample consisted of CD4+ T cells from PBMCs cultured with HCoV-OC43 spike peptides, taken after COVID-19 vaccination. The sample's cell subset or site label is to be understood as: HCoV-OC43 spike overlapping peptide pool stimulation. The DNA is TGTGCCAGCAGCCAAGACTGGGGGGGAAACTATAATTCACCCCTCCACTTT. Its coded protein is CASSQDWGGNYNSPLHF.